A selection of T cell receptor beta chains follows, all from one sample in a study of T cell changes during pregnancy in multiple sclerosis. Generated by immunoSEQ multiplex PCR, the TCRdb table keeps only in-frame clones and is missing some. The data show more than 80,000 clones, more than 80% seen once. Sample: peripheral blood, taken before pregnancy. These receptors were taken from a female donor with multiple sclerosis, enrolled in a pregnancy study. Both conserved end residues are part of each CDR3. The D gene is left open where the match is weak. Only some rows state a clone size, as once, few, many or a class for expanded clones.

V: TRBV28
size: .
J: TRBJ2-7
D: .
DNA: TGTGCCAGCAGTCGCCGGTACGAGCAGTACTTC
CDR3: CASSRRYEQYF

V: TRBV28
size: once
J: TRBJ1-5
D: TRBD1
DNA: TGTGCCAGCAGGACCGTACCCGGACAGGGGCATCAGCCCCAGCATTTT
CDR3: CASRTVPGQGHQPQHF

V: TRBV6-4
size: .
J: TRBJ2-1
D: TRBD2
DNA: TGTGCCAGCAGCGAGGGACTAGCGCAAGGAAATGAGCAGTTCTTC
CDR3: CASSEGLAQGNEQFF

V: TRBV6-5
size: .
J: TRBJ2-5
D: TRBD2
DNA: TGTGCCAGCAGTTCGGCCCAGGGTCGGGGGGGGACCCAGTACTTC
CDR3: CASSSAQGRGGTQYF

V: TRBV6-1
size: .
J: TRBJ1-5
D: TRBD1
DNA: TGTGCCAGCAGTGCGGGACAGATAAGCAATCAGCCCCAGCATTTT
CDR3: CASSAGQISNQPQHF

V: TRBV28
size: .
J: TRBJ2-7
D: .
DNA: TGTGCCAGCAGTTTAGCAGGTTCAGGGCAGCAGTACTTC
CDR3: CASSLAGSGQQYF

V: TRBV7-8
size: .
J: TRBJ2-5
D: TRBD2
DNA: TGTGCCAGCAGCTTGGGGAATCTTCTAGCGGGAGTTGAGACCCAGTACTTC
CDR3: CASSLGNLLAGVETQYF

V: TRBV18
size: .
J: TRBJ1-1
D: .
DNA: TGTGCCAGCTCACCTATCAAACAGAACACTGAAGCTTTCTTT
CDR3: CASSPIKQNTEAFF

V: TRBV28
size: .
J: TRBJ2-7
D: TRBD2
DNA: TGTGCCAGCAGTACTAGCGGGGGAAAATACGAGCAGTACTTC
CDR3: CASSTSGGKYEQYF

V: TRBV2
size: .
J: TRBJ2-7
D: .
DNA: TGTGCCAGCACTTCGGGACAAACCTACGAGCAGTACTTC
CDR3: CASTSGQTYEQYF

V: TRBV12-2
size: .
J: TRBJ2-1
D: .
DNA: TGTGCAAGTCGTCCGATTAGCGGGAGGTACAATGAGCAGTTCTTC
CDR3: CASRPISGRYNEQFF